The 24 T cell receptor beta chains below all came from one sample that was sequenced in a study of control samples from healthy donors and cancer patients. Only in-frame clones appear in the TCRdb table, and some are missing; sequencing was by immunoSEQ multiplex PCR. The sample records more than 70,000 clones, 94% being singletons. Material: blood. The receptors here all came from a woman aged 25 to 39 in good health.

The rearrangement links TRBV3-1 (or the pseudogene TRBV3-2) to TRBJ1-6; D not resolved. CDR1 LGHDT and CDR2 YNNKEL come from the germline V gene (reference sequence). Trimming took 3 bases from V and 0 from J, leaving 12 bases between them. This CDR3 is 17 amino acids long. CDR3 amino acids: CASSHPIASSYNSPLHF. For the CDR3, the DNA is TGTGCCAGCAGCCATCCGATAGCGAGCTCCTATAATTCACCCCTCCACTTT.

CDR3 loop: CASSLEGGNTEAFF. The CDR3 DNA sequence: TGTGCCAGCAGCTTAGAGGGGGGGAACACTGAAGCTTTCTTT. The chain links TRBV7-9 to TRBJ1-1; possibly TRBD1 for D (6 bases). Germline loops: CDR1 SEHNR, CDR2 FQNEAQ (reference sequence). This CDR3 is built from 14 residues. Trimming removed 1 base from V and 1 base from J, with 7 bases in between.

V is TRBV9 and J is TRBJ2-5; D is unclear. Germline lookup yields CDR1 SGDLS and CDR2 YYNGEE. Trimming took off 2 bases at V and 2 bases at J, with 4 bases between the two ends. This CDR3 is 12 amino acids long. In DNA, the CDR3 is TGTGCCAGCAGCGTGGGGCAAGAGACCCAGTACTTC. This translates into CASSVGQETQYF.

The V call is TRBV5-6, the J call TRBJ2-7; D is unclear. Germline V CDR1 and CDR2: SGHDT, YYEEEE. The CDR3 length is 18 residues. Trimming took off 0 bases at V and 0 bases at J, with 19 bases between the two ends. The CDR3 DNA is TGTGCCAGCAGCTTGGATGGCCTCAACTTCAGGAGCTCCTACGAGCAGTACTTC. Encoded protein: CASSLDGLNFRSSYEQYF.

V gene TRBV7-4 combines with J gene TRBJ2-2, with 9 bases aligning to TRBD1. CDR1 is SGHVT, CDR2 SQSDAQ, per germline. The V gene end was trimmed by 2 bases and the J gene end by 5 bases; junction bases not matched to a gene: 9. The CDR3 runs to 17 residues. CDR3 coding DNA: TGTGCCAGCAGCTTAAGAGTTGAGACAGGGGGAACCGGGGAGCTGTTTTTT. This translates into CASSLRVETGGTGELFF.

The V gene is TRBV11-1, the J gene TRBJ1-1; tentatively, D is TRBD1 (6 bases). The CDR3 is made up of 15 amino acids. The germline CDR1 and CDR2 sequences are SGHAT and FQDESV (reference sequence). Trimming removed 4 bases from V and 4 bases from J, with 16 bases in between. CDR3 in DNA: TGTGCCAGCAGCTCACAGGGATTTACTGGCACTGAAGCTTTCTTT. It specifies CASSSQGFTGTEAFF.

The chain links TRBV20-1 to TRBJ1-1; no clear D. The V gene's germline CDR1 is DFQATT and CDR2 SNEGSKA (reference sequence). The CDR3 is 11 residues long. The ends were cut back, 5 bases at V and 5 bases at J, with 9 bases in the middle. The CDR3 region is CSAASRTEAFF. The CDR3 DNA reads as TGCAGTGCTGCTAGTAGGACTGAAGCTTTCTTT.

CDR3 nucleotide sequence: TGCAGTGCTAGTGTGTCAGGGAGGAATCAGCCCCAGCATTTT. Translating gives CSASVSGRNQPQHF. The rearrangement uses TRBV20-1 and TRBJ1-5, with a weak D call TRBD1 (5 bases). Between the trimmed V and J ends, which lost 3 bases and 4 bases, there was a span of 13 bases. The CDR3 runs to 14 residues. The germline gives CDR1 DFQATT, CDR2 SNEGSKA (reference sequence).

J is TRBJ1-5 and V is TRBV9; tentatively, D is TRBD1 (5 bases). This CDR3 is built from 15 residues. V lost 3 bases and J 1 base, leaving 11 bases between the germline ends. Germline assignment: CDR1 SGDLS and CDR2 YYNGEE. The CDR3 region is CASSAGAGSNQPQHF. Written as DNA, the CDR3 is TGTGCCAGCAGCGCTGGGGCAGGGAGCAATCAGCCCCAGCATTTT.

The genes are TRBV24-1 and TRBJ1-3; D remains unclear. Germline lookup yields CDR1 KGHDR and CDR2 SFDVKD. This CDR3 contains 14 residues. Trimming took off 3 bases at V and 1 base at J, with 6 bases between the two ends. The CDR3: CATSDPGSGNTIYF. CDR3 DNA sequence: TGTGCCACCAGTGATCCCGGTTCTGGAAACACCATATATTTT.

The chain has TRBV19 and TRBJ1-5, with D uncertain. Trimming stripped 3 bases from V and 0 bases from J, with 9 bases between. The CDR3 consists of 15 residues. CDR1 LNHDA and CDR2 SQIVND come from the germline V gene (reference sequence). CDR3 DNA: TGTGCCAGTAGTATGTCGGCGTATAGCAATCAGCCCCAGCATTTT. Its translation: CASSMSAYSNQPQHF.

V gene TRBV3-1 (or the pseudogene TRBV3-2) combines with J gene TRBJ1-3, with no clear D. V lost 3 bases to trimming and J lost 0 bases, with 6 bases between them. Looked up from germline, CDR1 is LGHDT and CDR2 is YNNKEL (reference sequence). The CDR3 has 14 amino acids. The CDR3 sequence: CASSQGPSGNTIYF. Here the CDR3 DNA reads TGTGCCAGCAGCCAGGGCCCCTCTGGAAACACCATATATTTT.

CDR3 coding DNA: TGTGCCAGCAGCTTATACCGCCGGGACAGGGTGAGCTCCTATAATTCACCCCTCCACTTT. This sequence encodes CASSLYRRDRVSSYNSPLHF. The rearrangement links TRBV3-1 (or the pseudogene TRBV3-2) to TRBJ1-6, with 9 bases identical to TRBD1. V was pared by 5 bases and J by 0 bases, with 14 bases of the junction left unmatched. CDR1 is LGHDT, CDR2 YNNKEL, per germline (reference sequence). This CDR3 region has 20 residues.

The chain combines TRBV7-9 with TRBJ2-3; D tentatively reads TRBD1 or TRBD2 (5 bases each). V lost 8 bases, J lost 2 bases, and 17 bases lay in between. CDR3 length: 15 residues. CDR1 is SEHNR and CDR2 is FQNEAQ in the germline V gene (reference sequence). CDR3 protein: CASSKGTGITDTQYF. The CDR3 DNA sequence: TGTGCCAGCTCTAAAGGGACGGGGATCACAGATACGCAGTATTTT.

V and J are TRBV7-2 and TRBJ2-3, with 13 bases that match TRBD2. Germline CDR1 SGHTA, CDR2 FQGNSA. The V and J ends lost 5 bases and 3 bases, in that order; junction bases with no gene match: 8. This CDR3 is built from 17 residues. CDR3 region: CASSAFLLAGGTDTQYF. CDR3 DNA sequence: TGTGCCAGCAGCGCTTTTCTACTAGCGGGGGGGACAGATACGCAGTATTTT.

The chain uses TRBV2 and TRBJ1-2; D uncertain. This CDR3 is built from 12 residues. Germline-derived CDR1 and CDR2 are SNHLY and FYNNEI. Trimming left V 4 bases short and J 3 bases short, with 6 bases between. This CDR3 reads CASSGVDYGYTF. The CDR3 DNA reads TGTGCCAGCAGTGGAGTTGACTATGGCTACACCTTC.

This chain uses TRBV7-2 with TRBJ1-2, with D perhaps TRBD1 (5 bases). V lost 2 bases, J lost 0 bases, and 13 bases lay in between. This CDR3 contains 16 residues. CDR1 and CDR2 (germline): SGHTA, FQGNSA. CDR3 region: CASSLQGSLANYGYTF. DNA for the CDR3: TGTGCCAGCAGCTTACAGGGATCCCTAGCTAACTATGGCTACACCTTC.

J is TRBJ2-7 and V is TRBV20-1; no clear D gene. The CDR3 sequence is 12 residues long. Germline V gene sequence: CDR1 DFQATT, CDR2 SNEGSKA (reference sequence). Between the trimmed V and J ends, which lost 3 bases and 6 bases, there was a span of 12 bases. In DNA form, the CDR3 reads TGCAGTGCTAGTGACTTCTCGTTCGAGCAGTACTTC. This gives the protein CSASDFSFEQYF.

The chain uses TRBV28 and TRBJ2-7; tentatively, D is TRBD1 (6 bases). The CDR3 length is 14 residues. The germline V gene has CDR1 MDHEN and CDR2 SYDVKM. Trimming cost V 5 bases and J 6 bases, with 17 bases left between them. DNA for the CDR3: TGTGCCAGCAGTCCCAGACAGGCAAGGGGCGAGCAGTACTTC. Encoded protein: CASSPRQARGEQYF.

The CDR3, as DNA: TGTGCCAGCAGCCAAGATATAATGAGCTCCTATAATTCACCCCTCCACTTT. Residues: CASSQDIMSSYNSPLHF. The V gene is TRBV3-1 (or the pseudogene TRBV3-2), the J gene TRBJ1-6; no clear D gene. CDR3 size: 17 residues. The germline V gene encodes CDR1 LGHDT and CDR2 YNNKEL (reference sequence). V shed 0 bases and J shed 0 bases, with 9 bases lying between them.

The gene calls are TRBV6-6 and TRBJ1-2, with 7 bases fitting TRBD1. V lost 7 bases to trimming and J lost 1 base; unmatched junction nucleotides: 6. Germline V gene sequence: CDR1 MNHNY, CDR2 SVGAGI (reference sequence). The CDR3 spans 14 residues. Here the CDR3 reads CASIPTGFNYGYTF. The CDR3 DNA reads TGTGCCAGCATTCCGACAGGGTTTAACTATGGCTACACCTTC.

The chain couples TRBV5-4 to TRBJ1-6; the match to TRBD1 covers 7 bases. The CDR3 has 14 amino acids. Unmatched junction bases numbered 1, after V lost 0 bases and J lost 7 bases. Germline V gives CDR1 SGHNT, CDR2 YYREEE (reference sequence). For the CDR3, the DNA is TGTGCCAGCAGCTTGGAACAGGGGAATTCACCCCTCCACTTT. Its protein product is CASSLEQGNSPLHF.

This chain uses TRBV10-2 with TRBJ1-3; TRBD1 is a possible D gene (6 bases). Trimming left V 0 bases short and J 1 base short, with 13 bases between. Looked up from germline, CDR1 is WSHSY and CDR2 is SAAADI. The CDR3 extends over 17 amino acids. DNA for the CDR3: TGCGCCAGCAGTGAGTCGGGCCAGGGGCTATCTGGAAACACCATATATTTT. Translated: CASSESGQGLSGNTIYF.

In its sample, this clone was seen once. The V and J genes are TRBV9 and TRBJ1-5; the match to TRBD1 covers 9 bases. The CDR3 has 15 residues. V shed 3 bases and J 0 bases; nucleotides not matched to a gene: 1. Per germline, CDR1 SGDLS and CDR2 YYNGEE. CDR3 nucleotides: TGTGCCAGCAGCGGGACAGGGGATAGCAATCAGCCCCAGCATTTT. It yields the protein CASSGTGDSNQPQHF. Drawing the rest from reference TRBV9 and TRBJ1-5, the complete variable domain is DSGVTQTPKHLITATGQRVTLRCSPRSGDLSVYWYQQSLDQGLQFLIQYYNGEERAKGNILERFSAQQFPDLHSELNLSSLELGDSALYFCASSGTGDSNQPQHFGDGTRLSIL.